Listed here are 8 T cell receptor beta chains from one sample, sequenced in a study of identical twins. TCRdb reanalysed the 5' RACE reads using MiXCR and keeps one entry per CDR3 protein. This table holds about 250,000 distinct CDR3 sequences, over 12% found once. Source material: memory (CD45RO+) T cells sorted from blood. These receptors originate from a woman under 30 in good health.

This clonotype was recorded only once. The chain uses TRBV20-1 and TRBJ2-7; 9 positions agree with TRBD1. The junction had 6 bases not matched to a gene; V was cut back by 3 bases and J by 6 bases. Per the germline V gene, CDR1 is DFQATT and CDR2 is SNEGSKA (reference sequence). The CDR3 is made up of 13 amino acids. The CDR3 region is CSASGTGTPEQYF. The CDR3 nucleotides are TGCAGTGCTAGTGGGACAGGGACCCCCGAGCAGTACTTC.

This clonotype has at least ten counts. The chain couples TRBV5-1 to TRBJ2-5; no clear D. The CDR3 consists of 13 residues. Trimming shortened V by 1 base and J by 1 base, and 5 bases separated the two germline ends. CDR1 is SGHRS and CDR2 is YFSETQ in the germline V gene. The DNA of the CDR3 is TGCGCCAGCAGCTTGTACAGCCAAGAGACCCAGTACTTC. Translated, it gives CASSLYSQETQYF.

The V call is TRBV20-1, the J call TRBJ2-7, with TRBD1 matching 8 bases. This CDR3 comprises 12 residues. Trimming took 7 bases from V and 5 from J; bases not matched to a gene: 7. Germline assignment: CDR1 DFQATT and CDR2 SNEGSKA (reference sequence). The DNA for the CDR3 is TGCAGTGGGACGGACAGGGAAAACGAGCAGTACTTC. This translates into CSGTDRENEQYF.

This clonotype was found a few times. This chain uses TRBV12-3 or TRBV12-4 with TRBJ2-2; 15 bases fit TRBD2. V lost 6 bases to trimming and J lost 8 bases; unmatched junction nucleotides: 7. This CDR3 has 16 residues. CDR3 nucleotides: TGTGCCAGCAGGTCGGGACTAGCGGGAGGAACGGGGGAGCTGTTTTTT. Translated: CASRSGLAGGTGELFF.

This clonotype was counted between two and nine times. The chain has TRBV11-2 and TRBJ2-5; TRBD1 might be the D (5 bases). CDR1 is SGHAT, CDR2 FQNNGV, per germline. This CDR3 contains 15 residues. Between the trimmed V and J ends, which lost 1 base and 1 base, there was a span of 10 bases. The CDR3 nucleotides are TGTGCCAGCAGCTTAGGGGCAGGGTTCCAAGAGACCCAGTACTTC. This gives the protein CASSLGAGFQETQYF.

This clonotype appeared many times. J is TRBJ2-3 and V is TRBV5-1; possibly TRBD2 for D (5 bases). The V gene lost 0 bases and the J gene lost 2 bases, with 10 bases spanning the gap. Germline assignment: CDR1 SGHRS and CDR2 YFSETQ. This CDR3 has 15 amino acids. CDR3 nucleotide sequence: TGCGCCAGCAGCTTGGGAAGCGGACTCACAGATACGCAGTATTTT. Its protein product is CASSLGSGLTDTQYF. Filled out from reference TRBV5-1 and TRBJ2-3, the complete variable domain reads KAGVTQTPRYLIKTRGQQVTLSCSPISGHRSVSWYQQTPGQGLQFLFEYFSETQRNKGNFPGRFSGRQFSNSRSEMNVSTLELGDSALYLCASSLGSGLTDTQYFGPGTRLTVL.

The table lists this clonotype with many counts. The V call is TRBV5-1, the J call TRBJ1-2; no clear D gene. V was cut by 0 bases and J by 6 bases, with 9 bases left in between. Germline V CDR1 and CDR2: SGHRS, YFSETQ. This CDR3 is built from 13 residues. The CDR3 DNA reads TGCGCCAGCAGCTTGGAAGGTAGTGATGGCTACACCTTC. This encodes CASSLEGSDGYTF.

Many counts were recorded for this clonotype. This chain links TRBV5-1 with TRBJ1-5; 7 bases map to TRBD1. Germline CDR1 and CDR2: SGHRS and YFSETQ. V lost 2 bases, J lost 5 bases, and 7 bases stayed unmatched. The CDR3 runs 15 residues. The CDR3 sequence is CASSLQGTPDQPQHF. For the CDR3, the DNA is TGCGCCAGCAGCTTACAGGGGACTCCTGATCAGCCCCAGCATTTT.